The clone carrying this T cell receptor beta chain was counted between two and nine times. Its antigen is still unknown. The data stem from a study of beta chain features in type 1 diabetes. Trimming pared 4 bases from V and 7 bases from J, leaving 18 bases between. This CDR3 spans 15 amino acids. Per the germline V gene, CDR1 is SGDLS and CDR2 is YYNGEE. Study observations and caveats: cDNA-based reads could over-represent cells with high TCR expression. PCR could preferentially amplify shorter templates, alike in patients and controls.

TCRB transcripts that were expressed got sequenced, as all of the isolated RNA had been reverse transcribed. The method was immunoSEQ multiplex PCR; TCRdb's version includes in-frame clones alone and lacks a portion of them. Here the sample spans 120,000 to 150,000 clones, less than 9% being singletons. V and J are TRBV9 and TRBJ2-1; D perhaps matches TRBD2 (6 bases). The receptor was derived from a woman aged 25-40 years in good health. The sequencing input was central memory CD4+ T cells from blood. The CDR3 DNA reads as TGTGCCAGCAGCCTCAGCCCGGGACTCTTAAATGAGCAGTTCTTC. This sequence encodes CASSLSPGLLNEQFF.